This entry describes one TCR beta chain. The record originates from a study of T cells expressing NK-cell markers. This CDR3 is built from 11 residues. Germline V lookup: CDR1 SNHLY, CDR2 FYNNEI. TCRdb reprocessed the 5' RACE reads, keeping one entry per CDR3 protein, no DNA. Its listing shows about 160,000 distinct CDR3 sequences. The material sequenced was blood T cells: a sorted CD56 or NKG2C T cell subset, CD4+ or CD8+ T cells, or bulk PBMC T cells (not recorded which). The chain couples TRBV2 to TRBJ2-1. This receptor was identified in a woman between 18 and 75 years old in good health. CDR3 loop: CASSGYNEQFF.